This TCR beta chain was obtained from a study of cytomegalovirus exposure and HLA in healthy donors. The study's findings and limits: Under in vitro conditions, three CMV-associated chains were confirmed as specific for CMV antigens. Later analysis reportedly placed an Asian-associated ancestry cluster below the approximately 730-donor mean in N-insertions.

CDR3 length: 14 residues. CDR1 and CDR2 from the germline V gene are KGHSH and LQKENI. Trimming left V 3 bases short and J 5 bases short, with 13 bases between. PCR employed 60 Vbeta and 13 Jbeta primers. Sequenced by immunoSEQ multiplex PCR; TCRdb stores in-frame clones only, minus some. The sample contains roughly 100,000 clones, around two thirds of which appear only once. As concerns this clone: The antigen is unknown.

Sequencing was carried out using PBMCs. The sequence derives from a woman aged 45-59 years in good health and CMV-seronegative. The chain joins TRBV18 to TRBJ1-2, with no clear D. The CDR3 reads CASSPSAEVYGYTF. CDR3 in DNA: TGTGCCAGCTCACCCTCAGCGGAGGTGTATGGCTACACCTTC.